The rows below give T cell receptor beta chains drawn from one sample of a study of metastatic and nonmetastatic thyroid tumors. TCRdb redid the clone calls on the PCR reads using MiXCR. The repertoire consists of approximately 4,000 clones, with around 21% occurring once and the leading ten covering around 8.2%. The sample taken for sequencing was tumor tissue. Every receptor here comes from a female donor with papillary thyroid cancer or a benign thyroid nodule (not recorded which). Some clones in this sample may be carry-over from other donors' samples. The CDR3 runs from the conserved cysteine through the conserved F or W. Each record gives: CDR3 DNA, CDR3 protein, V gene, J gene, clone size, D gene. D genes are given only for firm matches. The size of a clone is reported for some rows only, either as once, few or many, or as a class for expanded clones.

DNA: TGTGCCAGCAGTTTAGGCTATAGCGAAATTCAGCCCCAGCATTTT
CDR3: CASSLGYSEIQPQHF
V: TRBV12-3/TRBV12-4
J: TRBJ1-5
size: large
D: .

DNA: TGTGCCAGCAGAGCGACTGGTATCCACACAGATACGCAGTATTTT
CDR3: CASRATGIHTDTQYF
V: TRBV6-1
J: TRBJ2-3
size: large
D: .

DNA: TGCAGTGCGGAGGGGAGAATAGGGAACACTGAAGCTTTCTTT
CDR3: CSAEGRIGNTEAFF
V: TRBV20-1
J: TRBJ1-1
size: .
D: .

DNA: TGTGCCAGCAGTGATATGGGTACCGGGGAGCTGTTTTTT
CDR3: CASSDMGTGELFF
V: TRBV2
J: TRBJ2-2
size: large
D: .

DNA: TGTGCCAGCAGCGGGGCCTCAGGGGACGGGCCCCTAGAGACCCAGTACTTC
CDR3: CASSGASGDGPLETQYF
V: TRBV7-3
J: TRBJ2-5
size: .
D: .

DNA: TGTGCCAGCAGCGTAGATCAGGATCAGCCCCAGCATTTT
CDR3: CASSVDQDQPQHF
V: TRBV9
J: TRBJ1-5
size: medium-sized
D: .

DNA: TGTGCCAGCAGGGGACTGGACAGATACTATGGCTACACCTTC
CDR3: CASRGLDRYYGYTF
V: TRBV27
J: TRBJ1-2
size: .
D: .

DNA: TGTGCCAGCAGCGTAGAAGGGTACCCCTACGAGCAGTACTTC
CDR3: CASSVEGYPYEQYF
V: TRBV9
J: TRBJ2-7
size: .
D: .

DNA: TGTGCCAGCAGTCAACTGGATCAGGGCAACACTGAAGCTTTCTTT
CDR3: CASSQLDQGNTEAFF
V: TRBV6-1
J: TRBJ1-1
size: .
D: .

DNA: TGTGCCAGCAGTCTTATACTAGCGGGCCAGTCCTACGAGCAGTACTTC
CDR3: CASSLILAGQSYEQYF
V: TRBV28
J: TRBJ2-7
size: large
D: TRBD2

DNA: TGTGCCAGCAGACAGGGGGCAGGGGGCTACACCTTC
CDR3: CASRQGAGGYTF
V: TRBV28
J: TRBJ1-2
size: few
D: TRBD1

DNA: TGCAGTGCTAGCTCCCACTCTGGAAACACCATATATTTT
CDR3: CSASSHSGNTIYF
V: TRBV20-1
J: TRBJ1-3
size: medium-sized
D: .

DNA: TGTGCCAGCAGCCCACTGGCGTCCTACGAGCAGTACTTC
CDR3: CASSPLASYEQYF
V: TRBV7-6
J: TRBJ2-7
size: .
D: .

DNA: TGCAGTGCTGAGACAGGACTGGGGAATTCACCCCTCCACTTT
CDR3: CSAETGLGNSPLHF
V: TRBV20-1
J: TRBJ1-6
size: many
D: .

DNA: TGTGCCAGCAGTTACCTGGGATGGACAGGGGTTCCGTACTTC
CDR3: CASSYLGWTGVPYF
V: TRBV6-2/TRBV6-3
J: TRBJ2-7
size: .
D: TRBD1

DNA: TGTGCCAGCAGCTCAAAGCATTTT
CDR3: CASSSKHF
V: TRBV6-1
J: TRBJ1-5
size: few
D: .

DNA: TGTGCCAGCAGCCTACAACAGGGAGGGGGTGAAAAACTGTTTTTT
CDR3: CASSLQQGGGEKLFF
V: TRBV7-9
J: TRBJ1-4
size: many
D: .

DNA: TGTGCCAGCAGTGAAGAAGACACCTATGGCTACACCTTC
CDR3: CASSEEDTYGYTF
V: TRBV2
J: TRBJ1-2
size: large
D: .

DNA: TGTGCCAGCAGCTTCAGGCTAGCTCCGAACACCGGGGAGCTGTTTTTT
CDR3: CASSFRLAPNTGELFF
V: TRBV5-6
J: TRBJ2-2
size: medium-sized
D: .

DNA: TGTGCCAGCAGATGGGGACTATTTGGGGGTATGGCTTTCTTT
CDR3: CASRWGLFGGMAFF
V: TRBV28
J: TRBJ1-1
size: large
D: .

DNA: TGTGCCAGCAGTTACGCCCCGGGGATGGGTCAGCCCCAGCATTTT
CDR3: CASSYAPGMGQPQHF
V: TRBV6-2/TRBV6-3
J: TRBJ1-5
size: few
D: .

DNA: TGCAGTGCTAGACACCGGGACAGGGGGCTAAGGGAGCAGTACTTC
CDR3: CSARHRDRGLREQYF
V: TRBV20-1
J: TRBJ2-7
size: .
D: TRBD1

DNA: TGTGCCAGCAGTAGGACGGGGGCAGGAGGAAACACCATATATTTT
CDR3: CASSRTGAGGNTIYF
V: TRBV27
J: TRBJ1-3
size: large
D: .

DNA: TGTGCCAGCTCACCACAGCCGGCTAGCACTGAAGCTTTCTTT
CDR3: CASSPQPASTEAFF
V: TRBV18
J: TRBJ1-1
size: many
D: .

DNA: TGTGCCAGCAGCCCAGCGGGGGGTGAGCAGTTCTTC
CDR3: CASSPAGGEQFF
V: TRBV7-3
J: TRBJ2-1
size: medium-sized
D: TRBD2

DNA: TGCAGTGCTAGTCGGAGGGATCCCGGGGAGCTGTTTTTT
CDR3: CSASRRDPGELFF
V: TRBV20-1
J: TRBJ2-2
size: .
D: .

DNA: TGCAGTGCTACCTCCGGGACACCTAATTCACCCCTCCACTTT
CDR3: CSATSGTPNSPLHF
V: TRBV20-1
J: TRBJ1-6
size: .
D: .

DNA: TGTGCCAGCAGTTACTCGAGTGAGACCCAGTACTTC
CDR3: CASSYSSETQYF
V: TRBV6-2/TRBV6-3
J: TRBJ2-5
size: .
D: .

DNA: TGTGCCAGTAGTATGTGGGGAGGACCAGAGACCCAGTACTTC
CDR3: CASSMWGGPETQYF
V: TRBV19
J: TRBJ2-5
size: few
D: .

DNA: TGTGCCAGCAGCCAGAGGATTTCAAGCTACGAGCAGTACTTC
CDR3: CASSQRISSYEQYF
V: TRBV3-1
J: TRBJ2-7
size: .
D: .

DNA: TGTGCCAGCAGTTCGGTCGAGCTGGGAGGAAACACCATATATTTT
CDR3: CASSSVELGGNTIYF
V: TRBV12-3/TRBV12-4
J: TRBJ1-3
size: medium-sized
D: .

DNA: TGTGCCAGCAGCTGGGCGGTCGGTCGGGAGCTGTTTTTT
CDR3: CASSWAVGRELFF
V: TRBV7-3
J: TRBJ2-2
size: .
D: .

DNA: TGTGCCAGCAGTCTACCCCCGAACACTGAAGCTTTCTTT
CDR3: CASSLPPNTEAFF
V: TRBV3-1
J: TRBJ1-1
size: many
D: .

DNA: TGCAGTGCTAGAGTGGGCGGTAGCATGAACACTGAAGCTTTCTTT
CDR3: CSARVGGSMNTEAFF
V: TRBV20-1
J: TRBJ1-1
size: few
D: .

DNA: TGTGCCAGCAGACAAGACAGCGGGAGCGGAACCGGGGAGCTGTTTTTT
CDR3: CASRQDSGSGTGELFF
V: TRBV6-1
J: TRBJ2-2
size: .
D: TRBD2

DNA: TGTGCCAGCAGCCCTACCCCGGGACAGGGGGCTACCGGGGAGCTGTTTTTT
CDR3: CASSPTPGQGATGELFF
V: TRBV7-2
J: TRBJ2-2
size: medium-sized
D: TRBD1

DNA: TGTGCCAGCAGTTACAAAACAGCGGGGAACTCCTACGAGCAGTACTTC
CDR3: CASSYKTAGNSYEQYF
V: TRBV6-5
J: TRBJ2-7
size: few
D: TRBD2

DNA: TGTGCCAGCGGCGGGAGTAACTACAATGAGCAGTTCTTC
CDR3: CASGGSNYNEQFF
V: TRBV12-3/TRBV12-4
J: TRBJ2-1
size: medium-sized
D: TRBD2

DNA: TGTGCCATCAGTGAGTCGGGGGGGGACTATGGCTACACCTTC
CDR3: CAISESGGDYGYTF
V: TRBV10-3
J: TRBJ1-2
size: .
D: .

DNA: TGCAGTGCGGAGGGACGGGTTAATGAAAAACTGTTTTTT
CDR3: CSAEGRVNEKLFF
V: TRBV20-1
J: TRBJ1-4
size: .
D: .

DNA: TGTGCCAGCAGGCCCGGGACAGGGGTCCAAGAGACCCAGTACTTC
CDR3: CASRPGTGVQETQYF
V: TRBV12-3/TRBV12-4
J: TRBJ2-5
size: .
D: TRBD1

DNA: TGCAGTGCTACCCCACTAGCGGGGAGCAATGAGCAGTTCTTC
CDR3: CSATPLAGSNEQFF
V: TRBV20-1
J: TRBJ2-1
size: medium-sized
D: TRBD2

DNA: TGTGCCAGCAGCTTTTCGACAGGGGAAGCTTTCTTT
CDR3: CASSFSTGEAFF
V: TRBV7-2
J: TRBJ1-1
size: .
D: TRBD1

DNA: TGTGCCAGCAGATTGCGTACAGCCAACACTGAAGCTTTCTTT
CDR3: CASRLRTANTEAFF
V: TRBV6-4
J: TRBJ1-1
size: .
D: .

DNA: TGTGCCAGCAGAACCTCCTGGGATGAGCAGTTCTTC
CDR3: CASRTSWDEQFF
V: TRBV6-1
J: TRBJ2-1
size: .
D: .